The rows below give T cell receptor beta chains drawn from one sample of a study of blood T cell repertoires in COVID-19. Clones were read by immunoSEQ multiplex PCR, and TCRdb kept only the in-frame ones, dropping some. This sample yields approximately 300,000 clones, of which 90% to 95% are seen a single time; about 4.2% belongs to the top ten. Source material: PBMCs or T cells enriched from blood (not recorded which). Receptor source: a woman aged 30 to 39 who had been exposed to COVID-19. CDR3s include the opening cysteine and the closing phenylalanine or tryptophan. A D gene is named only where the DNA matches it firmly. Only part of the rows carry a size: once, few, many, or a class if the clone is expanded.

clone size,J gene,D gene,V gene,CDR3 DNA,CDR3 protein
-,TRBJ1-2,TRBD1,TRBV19,TGTGCCAGTAGTATTTTAGGACAGGGTGGGGGCTACACCTTC,CASSILGQGGGYTF
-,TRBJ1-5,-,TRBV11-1,TGTGCCAGCAGCTTGGGGGCGGGTAGAAATCAGCCCCAGCATTTT,CASSLGAGRNQPQHF
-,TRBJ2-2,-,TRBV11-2,TGTGCCAGCAGCTATAGGGGGGGCCCAGCGAACACCGGGGAGCTGTTTTTT,CASSYRGGPANTGELFF
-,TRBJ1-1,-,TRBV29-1,TGCAGCGTTGTTTCCCGGGGAAGGGGGACTGAAGCTTTCTTT,CSVVSRGRGTEAFF
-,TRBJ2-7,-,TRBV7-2,TGTGCCAGCAGCTTAGTAGGCGGGCCTGGCGAGCAGTACTTC,CASSLVGGPGEQYF
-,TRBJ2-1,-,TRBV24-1,TGTGCCACCAGTGGGGTGGACGGGAGCTCCTACAATGAGCAGTTCTTC,CATSGVDGSSYNEQFF
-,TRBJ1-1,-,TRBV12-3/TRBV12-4,TGTGCCAGCAGCCCCCAGCGCGACTCTGAAGCTTTCTTT,CASSPQRDSEAFF
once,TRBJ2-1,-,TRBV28,TGTGCCAGCAGAAAAACCACTAGGAATGAGCAGTTCTTC,CASRKTTRNEQFF
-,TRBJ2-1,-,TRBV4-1,TGCGCCAGCAGCTCTCCGGTCCGAGCTGAGCAGTTCTTC,CASSSPVRAEQFF
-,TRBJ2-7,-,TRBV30,TGTGCCTGGAGTGGGGGACTTTCCTACGAGCAGTACTTC,CAWSGGLSYEQYF
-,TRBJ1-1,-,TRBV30,TGTGCCTGGAGGGGCATCACTGAAGCTTTCTTT,CAWRGITEAFF
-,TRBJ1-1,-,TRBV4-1,TGCGCCAGCAGCCAAGAAGTCCGAGTAAACACTGAAGCTTTCTTT,CASSQEVRVNTEAFF
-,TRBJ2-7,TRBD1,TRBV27,TGTGCCAGCAGTTATACGGACAGGCCGTCCTACGAGCAGTACTTC,CASSYTDRPSYEQYF
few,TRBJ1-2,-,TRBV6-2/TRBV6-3,TGTGCCAGCAGTGGACTAGCTAACTATGGCTACACCTTC,CASSGLANYGYTF
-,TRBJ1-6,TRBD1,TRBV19,TGTGCCAGTAGTCCTGGACAGGGGGTAGGATCACCCCTCCACTTT,CASSPGQGVGSPLHF
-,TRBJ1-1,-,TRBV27,TGTGCCAGCAGTTTGGAGGGGAGAGGTTTGAACACTGAAGCTTTCTTT,CASSLEGRGLNTEAFF
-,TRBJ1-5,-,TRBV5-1,TGCGCCAGCAGCTTGGTCGGGTTAGATCAGCCCCAGCATTTT,CASSLVGLDQPQHF
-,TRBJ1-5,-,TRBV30,TGTGCCTGGAGCCCAGGGAACCAGCCCCAGCATTTT,CAWSPGNQPQHF
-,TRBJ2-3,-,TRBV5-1,TGCGCCAGCAGCTTGGACAGATCCACAGATACGCAGTATTTT,CASSLDRSTDTQYF
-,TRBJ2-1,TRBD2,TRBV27,TGTGCCAGCAGTTTGACTAGCGGGGGGTACAATGAGCAGTTCTTC,CASSLTSGGYNEQFF
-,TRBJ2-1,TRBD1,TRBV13,TGTGCCAGCAGCCCAGGACAGGGCCATGAGCAGTTCTTC,CASSPGQGHEQFF
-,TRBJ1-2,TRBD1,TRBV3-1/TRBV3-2,TGTGCCAGCAGCCATGACAGGGACACGGGGTTCTATGGCTACACCTTC,CASSHDRDTGFYGYTF
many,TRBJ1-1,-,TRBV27,TGTGCCAGCAGTTTATTGGGGGGGTTTGGAGCTTTCTTT,CASSLLGGFGAFF
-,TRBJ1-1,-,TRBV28,TGTGCCAGCAGTCCGGGGGGAGCCTTTAACACTGAAGCTTTCTTT,CASSPGGAFNTEAFF
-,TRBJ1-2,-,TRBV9,TGTGCCAGCAGCGTACGGGGAGTAGCTAACTATGGCTACACCTTC,CASSVRGVANYGYTF
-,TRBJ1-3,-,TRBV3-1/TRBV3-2,TGTGCCAGCAGCCAGTACGGCGGGGAGGCAGGAAACACCATATATTTT,CASSQYGGEAGNTIYF
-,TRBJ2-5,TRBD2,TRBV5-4,TGTGCCAGCAGCCTTGATCGGACTAGCCTCGCGCAAGAGACCCAGTACTTC,CASSLDRTSLAQETQYF
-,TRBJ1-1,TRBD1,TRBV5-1,TGCGCCAGCAGCCCCCCCACAGGGGGCTCGAGTGAAGCTTTCTTT,CASSPPTGGSSEAFF
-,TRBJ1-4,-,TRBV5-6,TGTGCCAGCAGCTTGGCAGGGGACGAAAAACTGTTTTTT,CASSLAGDEKLFF
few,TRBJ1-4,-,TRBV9,TGTGCCAGCAGCGTAGGGGAGGAGGAAAAACTGTTTTTT,CASSVGEEEKLFF
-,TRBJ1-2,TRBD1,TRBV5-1,TGCGCCAGCAGGGTAGGACAGGGCTATGGCTACACCTTC,CASRVGQGYGYTF
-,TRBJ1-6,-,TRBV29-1,TGCAGCGTTGGGGGGCAGGATAATTCACCCCTCCACTTT,CSVGGQDNSPLHF
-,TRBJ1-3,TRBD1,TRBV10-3,TGTGCCATCAGTGAGCCATACAGGGGGCAGATTGCTGGAAACACCATATATTTT,CAISEPYRGQIAGNTIYF
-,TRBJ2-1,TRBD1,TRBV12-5,TGTGCTAGTGGTTCCCGGGACAGGGCAGACAATGAGCAGTTCTTC,CASGSRDRADNEQFF
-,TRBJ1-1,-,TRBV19,TGTGCCAGTACGGACAGCGCGTTTAGTTTCACTGAAGCTTTCTTT,CASTDSAFSFTEAFF
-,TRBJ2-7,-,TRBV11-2,TGTGCCAGCAGCTTAGTACAGGCGACCTACGAGCAGTACTTC,CASSLVQATYEQYF
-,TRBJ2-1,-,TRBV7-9,TGTGCCAGCAGCTTAGCACTCTACAATGAGCAGTTCTTC,CASSLALYNEQFF
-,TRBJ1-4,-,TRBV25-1,TGTGCCAGCAGTGAATGGGTAGGGGGAAAACTGTTTTTT,CASSEWVGGKLFF
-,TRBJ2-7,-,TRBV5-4,TGTGCCAGCAGCTTGGGAGTTGCCTACGAGCAGTACTTC,CASSLGVAYEQYF
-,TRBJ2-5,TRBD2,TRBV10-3,TGTGCCACCCGACTAGCGGGGGGACAGGAGACCCAGTACTTC,CATRLAGGQETQYF
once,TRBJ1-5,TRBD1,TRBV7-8,TGTGCCAGCAGCCCCTTGACAGGGGGCGGAAATCAGCCCCAGCATTTT,CASSPLTGGGNQPQHF
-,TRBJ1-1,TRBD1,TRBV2,TGTGCCAGCAGTAAACAGGGGGGAGACACTGAAGCTTTCTTT,CASSKQGGDTEAFF
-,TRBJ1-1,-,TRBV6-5,TGTGCCAGCAGGGTCACAGTGAACACTGAAGCTTTCTTT,CASRVTVNTEAFF
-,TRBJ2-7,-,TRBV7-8,TGTGCCAGCAGCGCGGGACCGCTACTCTACGAGCAGTACTTC,CASSAGPLLYEQYF
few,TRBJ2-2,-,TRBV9,TGTGCCAGCAGTATACTAGCGAACACCGGGGAGCTGTTTTTT,CASSILANTGELFF
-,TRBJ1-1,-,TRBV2,TGTGCCAGCAGTCTTAGCCCCGCAGAGAACACTGAAGCTTTCTTT,CASSLSPAENTEAFF
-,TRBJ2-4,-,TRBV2,TGTGCCAGCAGAGTCAGGGGCGAGTGGCAAAACATTCAGTACTTC,CASRVRGEWQNIQYF
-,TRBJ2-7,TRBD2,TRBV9,TGTGCCAGCAGCCCCCGACTAGCGGCGGTTGGGGCCTACGAGCAGTACTTC,CASSPRLAAVGAYEQYF
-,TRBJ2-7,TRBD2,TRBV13,TGTGCCAGCAGCCCTAGCGGTTACGAGCAGTACTTC,CASSPSGYEQYF
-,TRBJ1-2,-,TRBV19,TGTGCCACTCGTCGTGACAGTAACTATGGCTACACCTTC,CATRRDSNYGYTF
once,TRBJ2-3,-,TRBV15,TGTGCCACCAGCAGGGTGAGTGGCACAGATACGCAGTATTTT,CATSRVSGTDTQYF
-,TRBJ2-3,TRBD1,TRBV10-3,TGTGCCATCAGCGCCTTAGGGTCGGACAGGGGGTGGGCAGATACGCAGTATTTT,CAISALGSDRGWADTQYF
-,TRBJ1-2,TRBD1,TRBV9,TGTGCCAGCAGCGTAGGGCAGGGGGCTGGTTATGGCTACACCTTC,CASSVGQGAGYGYTF
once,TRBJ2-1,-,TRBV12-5,TGTGCTAGTGGTCTCGCCGCTTCACAGGGTTCCTACAATGAGCAGTTCTTC,CASGLAASQGSYNEQFF
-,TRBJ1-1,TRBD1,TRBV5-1,TGCGCCAGCAGCTTGGGGGGACAGGGGGCCGCTGAAGCTTTCTTT,CASSLGGQGAAEAFF
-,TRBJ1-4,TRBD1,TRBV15,TGTGCCACCAGCAGAGGAGGGACAGAGAATGAAAAACTGTTTTTT,CATSRGGTENEKLFF
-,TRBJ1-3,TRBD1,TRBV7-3,TGTGCCAGCAGCACGACAGGGTTTGGAAACACCATATATTTT,CASSTTGFGNTIYF
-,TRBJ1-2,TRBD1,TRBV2,TGTGCCGGCCGGAGAGGGACAGGTTTGGGGTATGGCTACACCTTC,CAGRRGTGLGYGYTF
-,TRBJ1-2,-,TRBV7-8,TGTGCCAGCAGCTCCCGGGGGAGTGGGTACTACACCTTC,CASSSRGSGYYTF
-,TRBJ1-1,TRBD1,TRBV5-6,TGTGCCAGCAGCTTAAGGACAGGGGGCCGTTTCACTGAAGCTTTCTTT,CASSLRTGGRFTEAFF